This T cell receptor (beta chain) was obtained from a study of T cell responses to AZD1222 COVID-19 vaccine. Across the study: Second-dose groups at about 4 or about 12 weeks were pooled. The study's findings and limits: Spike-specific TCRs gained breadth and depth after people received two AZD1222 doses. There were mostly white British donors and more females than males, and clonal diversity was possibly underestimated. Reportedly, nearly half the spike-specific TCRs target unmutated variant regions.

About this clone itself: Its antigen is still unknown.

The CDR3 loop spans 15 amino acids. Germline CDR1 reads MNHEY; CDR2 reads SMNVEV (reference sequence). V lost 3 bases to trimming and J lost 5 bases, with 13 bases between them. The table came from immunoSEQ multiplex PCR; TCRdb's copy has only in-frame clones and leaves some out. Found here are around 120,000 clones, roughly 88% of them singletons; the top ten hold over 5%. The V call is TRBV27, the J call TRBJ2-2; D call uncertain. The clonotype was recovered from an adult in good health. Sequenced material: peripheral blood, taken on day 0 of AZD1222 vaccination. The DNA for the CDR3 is TGTGCCAGCAGTTTTCGGGCTACCGGGACCGGGGAGCTGTTTTTT. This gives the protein CASSFRATGTGELFF.